This T cell receptor (beta chain) comes out of a study of blood T cell repertoires in COVID-19. The germline V gene has CDR1 LNHDA and CDR2 SQIVND (reference sequence). The CDR3 contains 15 residues. J was trimmed by 4 bases and V by 7 bases; bases with no gene match: 7. Some clones are missing from TCRdb's copy, which holds only in-frame ones; the method was immunoSEQ multiplex PCR. The sample contains 78,000 or so clones, roughly 87% of which appear only once. The sequencing sample was made of peripheral blood. This clonotype was obtained from a woman aged 45-59 years with acute or convalescent COVID-19. V usage is TRBV19 and J usage is TRBJ1-5; 10 bases are a match to TRBD1. CDR3 nucleotide sequence: TGTGCCAGTACGGGACAGGGGTTCGGGAATCAGCCCCAGCATTTT. Translation: CASTGQGFGNQPQHF.